Following are 9 T cell receptor beta chains from one sample sequenced in a study of OX40 agonist ivuxolimab in advanced cancers. Profiled with immunoSEQ multiplex PCR; TCRdb holds only in-frame clones, not every one. The sample has over 50,000 clones; 92% are singletons. Material: CD4+ or CD8+ T cells sorted from blood, obtained in a trial of the OX40 agonist ivuxolimab. These TCRs come from an adult with an advanced solid tumor such as melanoma, head and neck, liver or kidney cancer.

The chain couples TRBV30 to TRBJ1-1; D is unclear. The CDR3 extends over 14 amino acids. Germline V lookup: CDR1 GTSNPN, CDR2 SVGIG (reference sequence). The V end lost 3 bases, the J end lost 4 bases, and 15 bases lay between the germline ends. The CDR3, as DNA: TGTGCCTGGAGCCCCCCCGGGATGGGCACTGAAGCTTTCTTT. Amino acids: CAWSPPGMGTEAFF.

The chain carries TRBV5-5 and TRBJ1-3; D ambiguous. Germline values: CDR1 SGHKS, CDR2 YYEKEE (reference sequence). The length of the CDR3 is 15 residues. V lost 4 bases and J lost 0, with 11 bases in between. Written as DNA, the CDR3 is TGTGCCAGCAGCCCGATTGCCCACTCTGGAAACACCATATATTTT. Encoded protein: CASSPIAHSGNTIYF.

The chain combines TRBV6-6 with TRBJ2-6; D remains unclear. The CDR3 has 15 residues. Germline CDR1 MNHNY, CDR2 SVGAGI (reference sequence). Trimming stripped 2 bases from V and 4 bases from J, with 9 bases between. CDR3 sequence reads: CASSYGVLGANVLTF. CDR3 nucleotides: TGTGCCAGCAGTTACGGGGTGTTAGGGGCCAACGTCCTGACTTTC.

The chain combines TRBV7-8 with TRBJ1-2; TRBD1 is a possible D gene (6 bases). Germline V gene data show CDR1 as SGHVS and CDR2 as FQNEAQ. The CDR3 consists of 15 residues. Trimming took off 1 base at V and 0 bases at J, with 9 bases between the two ends. The CDR3 DNA follows: TGTGCCAGCAGCTTAGGGGGGGCGGCTAACTATGGCTACACCTTC. Amino acids: CASSLGGAANYGYTF.

The chain recombines TRBV7-6 with TRBJ2-4, with D maybe TRBD1 (6 bases). The germline V gene encodes CDR1 SGHVS and CDR2 FNYEAQ. CDR3 length equals 14 residues. Deletions cut 5 bases from V and 8 bases from J, with 16 bases between. CDR3 amino acids: CASSATGTTDIQYF. The CDR3 coding sequence is TGTGCCAGCAGCGCAACCGGGACAACGGACATTCAGTACTTC.

This clone was picked up a small number of times. The V call is TRBV6-5, the J call TRBJ1-1, with D unclear. With 6 bases removed from V and 3 bases from J, the gap between germline ends came to 8 bases. Germline V gene lookup returns CDR1 MNHEY and CDR2 SVGAGI. The CDR3 totals 12 residues. CDR3 DNA sequence: TGTGCCAGCAGGCAGTTGGACACTGAAGCTTTCTTT. Translated, it gives CASRQLDTEAFF.

This chain uses TRBV11-2 with TRBJ2-5, with 8 bases that match TRBD2. The CDR3 is 15 amino acids. With 5 bases clipped from V and 1 base from J, the junction kept 6 bases outside the gene matches. The germline CDR1 and CDR2 sequences are SGHAT and FQNNGV. This CDR3 is CASSPGGGSQETQYF. The CDR3 DNA reads TGTGCCAGCAGCCCCGGGGGGGGCTCCCAAGAGACCCAGTACTTC.

The chain carries TRBV30 and TRBJ1-3; a weak D match, TRBD1 (6 bases). This CDR3 spans 14 amino acids. The germline V gene encodes CDR1 GTSNPN and CDR2 SVGIG (reference sequence). V was shortened by 1 base and J by 5 bases, with 12 bases between the two germline ends. The CDR3 bases are TGTGCCTGGAGTGGCAGGGGCTGGAGAAACACCATATATTTT. The encoded protein is CAWSGRGWRNTIYF.

V and J are TRBV6-6 and TRBJ1-1, with D tentatively TRBD1 (6 bases). CDR1 is MNHNY and CDR2 is SVGAGI in the germline V gene (reference sequence). CDR3 length: 15 amino acids. The germline V and J ends were trimmed by 6 bases and 5 bases, with 19 bases remaining between them. The DNA of the CDR3 is TGTGCCAGCAGGCAACTAGGCTTAGGGGGAACTGAAGCTTTCTTT. Translation gives CASRQLGLGGTEAFF.